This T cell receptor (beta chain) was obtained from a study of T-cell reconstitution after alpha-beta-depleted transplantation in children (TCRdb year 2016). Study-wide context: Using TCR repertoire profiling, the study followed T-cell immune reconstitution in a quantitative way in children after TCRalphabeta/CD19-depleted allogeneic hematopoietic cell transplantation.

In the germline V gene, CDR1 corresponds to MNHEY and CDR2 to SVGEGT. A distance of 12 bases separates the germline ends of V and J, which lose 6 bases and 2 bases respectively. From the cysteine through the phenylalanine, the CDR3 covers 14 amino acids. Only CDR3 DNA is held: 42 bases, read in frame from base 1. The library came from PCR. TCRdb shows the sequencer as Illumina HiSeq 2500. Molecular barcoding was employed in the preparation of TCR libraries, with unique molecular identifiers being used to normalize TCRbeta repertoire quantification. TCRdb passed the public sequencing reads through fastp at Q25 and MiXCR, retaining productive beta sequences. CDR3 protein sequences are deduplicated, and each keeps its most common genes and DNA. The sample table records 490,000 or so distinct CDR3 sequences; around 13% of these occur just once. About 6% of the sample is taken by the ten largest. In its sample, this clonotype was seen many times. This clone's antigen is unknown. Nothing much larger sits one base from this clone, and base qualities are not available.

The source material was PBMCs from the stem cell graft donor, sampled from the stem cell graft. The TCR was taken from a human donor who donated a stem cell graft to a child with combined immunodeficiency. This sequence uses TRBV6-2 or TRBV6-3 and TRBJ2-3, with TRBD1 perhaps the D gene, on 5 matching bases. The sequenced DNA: TGTGCCAGCAGCGTGGACACTTCCACAGATACGCAGTATTTT. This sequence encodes CASSVDTSTDTQYF.